The following is a T cell receptor beta chain sequence with its context. Original processing methods: Amplification with reference gene primers provided the estimates of nucleated cell counts. Profiling relied on immunoSEQ multiplex PCR, and the TCRdb table lists in-frame clones only, not all of them. Clone size and the V and J calls come from that table; the DNA yielded D and trimming. The data contain about 270,000 clones, around 82% of them singletons. The data belong to a study of blood T cell repertoires in COVID-19. From germline, CDR1 is SGHNT and CDR2 YYREEE (reference sequence). The CDR3 totals 14 residues. V trimming: 5 bases; J trimming: 2 bases; junction bases outside the gene matches: 5.

This receptor was identified in a man older than 75 with acute or convalescent COVID-19. Sample: peripheral blood. The rearrangement uses TRBV5-4 and TRBJ1-2, with 8 positions matching TRBD1. This chain's CDR3 is CASSGQGANYGYTF. The CDR3 DNA reads TGTGCCAGCAGTGGGCAGGGGGCCAACTATGGCTACACCTTC.